This T cell receptor (beta chain) was captured in a study of blood T cell repertoires in COVID-19. Study information: Acute-phase and convalescent COVID-19 samples originated in the United States, Italy and Spain. Sources were T cells, B-cell-depleted T cells, or PBMCs; the material itself was cDNA or gDNA.

Per the original methods: Amplifying reference gene primers gave estimates of nucleated cell counts. Produced via immunoSEQ multiplex PCR; TCRdb's table is partial and in-frame only. D and trimming come from the DNA, and the V and J calls and clone size come from that table. This sample has 250,000 to 350,000 clones, with 89% found just once. With 1 base removed from V and 8 bases from J, the gap between germline ends came to 13 bases. The germline V gene encodes CDR1 LNHNV and CDR2 YYDKDF (reference sequence). The CDR3 has 14 residues. The chain employs TRBV15 and TRBJ2-3, with D possibly being TRBD2 (6 bases). What was sequenced was peripheral blood. The TCR was taken from a woman aged 60-70 years with acute or convalescent COVID-19. CDR3 coding DNA: TGTGCCACCAGCAGAGCAAAACTAGCAGGTACGCAGTATTTT. Translated, it gives CATSRAKLAGTQYF. The full variable domain, with the rest looked up from reference TRBV15 and TRBJ2-3, is DAMVIQNPRYQVTQFGKPVTLSCSQTLNHNVMYWYQQKSSQAPKLLFHYYDKDFNNEADTPDNFQSRRPNTSFCFLDIRSPGLGDTAMYLCATSRAKLAGTQYFGPGTRLTVL.